This TCR beta chain was recorded in a study of tumor-infiltrating lymphocytes in primary liver carcinoma. Study-level background: Aged between 30 and 69 years, the patients were men and women.

Total RNA (around 510 ng) served as template for TCR beta cDNA synthesis primed by a constant-region primer. ARM-PCR was slightly modified, and three nested multiplex PCR rounds with it gave rise to the TCR beta libraries. Use of TRBV1-TRBV30 forward primers with a C-beta reverse primer characterized the first two PCR rounds, which lasted about 11 cycles each. Each CDR3 protein is one row after TCRdb ran MiXCR on the multiplex PCR reads. This sample has 75,000 or so distinct CDR3 sequences, with over 60% found just once. Trimming at V came to 3 bases and at J to 6 bases, leaving 11 bases not matched to a gene. The CDR3 consists of 15 residues. The germline V gene has CDR1 DFQATT and CDR2 SNEGSKA (reference sequence). Between about 19 and 34 mg of unsorted bulk tissue served as the source from which RNA and DNA were co-extracted. This clonotype was seen ten or more times.

The specimen sequenced was liver tumor tissue from sampling region 4. Subset meaning: tumor region T4, right-lateral pole. The clonotype comes from a man aged 40-55 years with primary liver carcinoma and hepatitis B virus infection. The J gene is TRBJ1-2, the V gene TRBV20-1, with TRBD1 identical over 9 bases. CDR3: CSASIHGTGPNGYTF. The CDR3 DNA sequence: TGCAGTGCTAGTATCCACGGGACAGGGCCGAATGGCTACACCTTC.